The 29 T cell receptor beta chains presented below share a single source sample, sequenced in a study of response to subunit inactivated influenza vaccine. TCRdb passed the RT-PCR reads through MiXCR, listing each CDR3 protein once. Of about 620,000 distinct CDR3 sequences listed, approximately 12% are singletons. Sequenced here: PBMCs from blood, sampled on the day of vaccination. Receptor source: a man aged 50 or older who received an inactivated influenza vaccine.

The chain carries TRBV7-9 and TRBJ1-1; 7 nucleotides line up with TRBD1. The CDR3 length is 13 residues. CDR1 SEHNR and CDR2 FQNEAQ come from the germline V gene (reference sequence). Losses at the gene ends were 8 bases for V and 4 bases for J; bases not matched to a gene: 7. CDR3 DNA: TGTGCCAGCCTCCGACAGGGAGGCACTGAAGCTTTCTTT. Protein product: CASLRQGGTEAFF.

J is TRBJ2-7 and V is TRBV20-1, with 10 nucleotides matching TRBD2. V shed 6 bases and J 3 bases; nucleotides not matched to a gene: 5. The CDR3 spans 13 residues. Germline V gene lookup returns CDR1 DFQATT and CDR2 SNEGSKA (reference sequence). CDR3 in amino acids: CSAPGTSVYEQYF. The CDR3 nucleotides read TGCAGTGCGCCCGGGACTAGCGTCTACGAGCAGTACTTC.

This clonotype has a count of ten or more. In DNA form, the CDR3 reads TGTGCCAGCAGTTACGTGTCGGGGGGCTACGAGCAGTACTTC. The encoded protein is CASSYVSGGYEQYF. This chain links TRBV6-2 or TRBV6-3 with TRBJ2-7; 7 bases map to TRBD2. Germline V gene sequence: CDR1 MNHEY, CDR2 SVGEGT. The trim removed 2 bases at V and 3 bases at J, leaving 4 bases unmatched. CDR3 length: 14 amino acids.

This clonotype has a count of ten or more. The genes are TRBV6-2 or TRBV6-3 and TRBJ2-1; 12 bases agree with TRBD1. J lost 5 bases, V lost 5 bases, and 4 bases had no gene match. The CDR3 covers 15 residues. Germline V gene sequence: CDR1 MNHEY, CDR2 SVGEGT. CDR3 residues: CASSGDRGLHNEQFF. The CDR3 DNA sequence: TGTGCCAGCAGTGGGGACAGGGGGCTCCACAATGAGCAGTTCTTC.

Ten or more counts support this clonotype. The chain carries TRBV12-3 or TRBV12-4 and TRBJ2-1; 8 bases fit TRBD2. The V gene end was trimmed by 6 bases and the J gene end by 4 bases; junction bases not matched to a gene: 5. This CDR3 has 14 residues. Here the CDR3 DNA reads TGTGCCAGCAGGCTAGCGGGCCCTTACAATGAGCAGTTCTTC. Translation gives CASRLAGPYNEQFF.

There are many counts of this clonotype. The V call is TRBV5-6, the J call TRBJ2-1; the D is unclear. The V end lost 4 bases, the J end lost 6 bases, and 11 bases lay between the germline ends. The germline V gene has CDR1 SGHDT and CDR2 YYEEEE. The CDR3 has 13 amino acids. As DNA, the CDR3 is TGTGCCAGCAGCGTCCTTACCGGCAATGAGCAGTTCTTC. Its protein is CASSVLTGNEQFF.

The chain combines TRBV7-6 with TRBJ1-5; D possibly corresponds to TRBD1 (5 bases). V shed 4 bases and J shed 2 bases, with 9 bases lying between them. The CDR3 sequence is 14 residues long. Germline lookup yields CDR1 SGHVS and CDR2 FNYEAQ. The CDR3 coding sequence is TGTGCCAGCAGCTACGGGACGGGCAATCAGCCCCAGCATTTT. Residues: CASSYGTGNQPQHF.

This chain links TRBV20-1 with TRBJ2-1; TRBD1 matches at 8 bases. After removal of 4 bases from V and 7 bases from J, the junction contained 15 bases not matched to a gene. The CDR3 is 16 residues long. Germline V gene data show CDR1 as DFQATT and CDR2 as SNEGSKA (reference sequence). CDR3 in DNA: TGCAGTGCTACGGGAGTGCGGGACAGGCTGTGGAATGAGCAGTTCTTC. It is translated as CSATGVRDRLWNEQFF.

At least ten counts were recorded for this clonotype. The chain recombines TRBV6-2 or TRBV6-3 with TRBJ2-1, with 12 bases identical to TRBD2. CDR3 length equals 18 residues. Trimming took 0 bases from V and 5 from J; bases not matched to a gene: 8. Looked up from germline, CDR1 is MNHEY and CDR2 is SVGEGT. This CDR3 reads CASSYSRLAGAMDNEQFF. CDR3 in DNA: TGTGCCAGCAGTTACTCGAGACTAGCGGGAGCTATGGACAATGAGCAGTTCTTC.

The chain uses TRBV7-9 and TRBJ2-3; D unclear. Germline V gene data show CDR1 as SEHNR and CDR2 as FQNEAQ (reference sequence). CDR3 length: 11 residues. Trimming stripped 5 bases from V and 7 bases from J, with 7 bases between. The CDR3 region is CASSPAYTQYF. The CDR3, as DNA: TGTGCCAGCAGCCCCGCTTATACGCAGTATTTT.

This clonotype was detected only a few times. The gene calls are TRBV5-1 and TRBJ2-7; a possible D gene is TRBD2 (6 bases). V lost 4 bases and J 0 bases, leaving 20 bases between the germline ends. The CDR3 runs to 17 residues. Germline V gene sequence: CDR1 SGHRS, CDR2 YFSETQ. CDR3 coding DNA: TGCGCCAGCAGCACAGGAGGAGGGCAGGGATTCTCCTACGAGCAGTACTTC. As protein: CASSTGGGQGFSYEQYF.

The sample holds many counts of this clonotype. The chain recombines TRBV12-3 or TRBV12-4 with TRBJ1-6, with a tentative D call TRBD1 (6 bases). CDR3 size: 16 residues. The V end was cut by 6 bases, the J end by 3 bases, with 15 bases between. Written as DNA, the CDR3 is TGTGCCAGCAGGTACGCACAGGGCTTCTATAATTCACCCCTCCACTTT. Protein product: CASRYAQGFYNSPLHF.

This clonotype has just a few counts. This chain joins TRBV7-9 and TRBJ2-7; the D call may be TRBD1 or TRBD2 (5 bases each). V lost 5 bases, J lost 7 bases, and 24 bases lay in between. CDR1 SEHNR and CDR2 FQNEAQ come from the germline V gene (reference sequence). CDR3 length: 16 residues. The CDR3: CASSARGVGEGKEQYF. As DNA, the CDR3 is TGTGCCAGCAGCGCACGAGGGGTGGGAGAGGGAAAAGAGCAGTACTTC.

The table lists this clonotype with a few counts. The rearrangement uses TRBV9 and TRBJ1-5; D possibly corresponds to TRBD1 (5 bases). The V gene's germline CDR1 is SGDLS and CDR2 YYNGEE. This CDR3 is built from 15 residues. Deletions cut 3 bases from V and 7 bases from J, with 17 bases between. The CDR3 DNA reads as TGTGCCAGCAGCGAATCCGGGACCCAGACCCAGCCCCAGCATTTT. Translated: CASSESGTQTQPQHF.

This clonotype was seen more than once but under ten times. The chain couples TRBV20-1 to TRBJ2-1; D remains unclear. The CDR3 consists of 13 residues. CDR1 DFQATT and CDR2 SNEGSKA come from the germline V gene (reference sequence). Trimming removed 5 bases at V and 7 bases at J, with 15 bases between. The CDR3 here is CSAAVRARNEQFF. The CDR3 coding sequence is TGCAGTGCTGCGGTAAGAGCGAGGAATGAGCAGTTCTTC.

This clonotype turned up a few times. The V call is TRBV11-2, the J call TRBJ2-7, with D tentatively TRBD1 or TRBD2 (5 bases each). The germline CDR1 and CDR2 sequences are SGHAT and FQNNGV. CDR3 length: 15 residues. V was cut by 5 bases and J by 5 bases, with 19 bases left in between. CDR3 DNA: TGTGCCAGCAGCCCCGGGACGAGGGCTTTCGACGAGCAGTACTTC. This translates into CASSPGTRAFDEQYF.

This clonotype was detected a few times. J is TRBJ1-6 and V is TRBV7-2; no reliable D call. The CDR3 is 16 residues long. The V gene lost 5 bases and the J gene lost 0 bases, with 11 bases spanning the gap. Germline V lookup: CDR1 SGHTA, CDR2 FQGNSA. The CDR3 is CASSLIHNSYNSPLHF. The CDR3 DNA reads TGTGCCAGCAGCCTAATACACAACTCCTATAATTCACCCCTCCACTTT.

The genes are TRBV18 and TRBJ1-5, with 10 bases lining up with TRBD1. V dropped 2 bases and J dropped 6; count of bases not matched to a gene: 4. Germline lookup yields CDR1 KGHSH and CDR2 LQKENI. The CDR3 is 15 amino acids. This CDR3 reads CASSPGTGAGQPQHF. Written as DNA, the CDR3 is TGTGCCAGCTCACCAGGGACAGGGGCGGGTCAGCCCCAGCATTTT.

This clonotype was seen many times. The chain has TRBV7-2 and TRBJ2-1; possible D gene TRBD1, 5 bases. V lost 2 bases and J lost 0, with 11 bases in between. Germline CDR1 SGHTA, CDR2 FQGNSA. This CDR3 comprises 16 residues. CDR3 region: CASSLKQVSSYNEQFF. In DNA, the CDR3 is TGTGCCAGCAGCTTAAAACAGGTTAGCTCCTACAATGAGCAGTTCTTC. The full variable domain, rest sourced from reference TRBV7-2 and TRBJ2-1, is GAGVSQSPSNKVTEKGKDVELRCDPISGHTALYWYRQSLGQGLEFLIYFQGNSAPDKSGLPSDRFSAERTGGSVSTLTIQRTQQEDSAVYLCASSLKQVSSYNEQFFGPGTRLTVL.

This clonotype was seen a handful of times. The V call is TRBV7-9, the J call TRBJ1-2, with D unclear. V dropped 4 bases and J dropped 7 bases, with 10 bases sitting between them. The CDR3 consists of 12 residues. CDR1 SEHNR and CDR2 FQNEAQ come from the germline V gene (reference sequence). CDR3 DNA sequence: TGTGCCAGCAGCTCCATGTTGAGTGGCTACACCTTC. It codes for CASSSMLSGYTF.

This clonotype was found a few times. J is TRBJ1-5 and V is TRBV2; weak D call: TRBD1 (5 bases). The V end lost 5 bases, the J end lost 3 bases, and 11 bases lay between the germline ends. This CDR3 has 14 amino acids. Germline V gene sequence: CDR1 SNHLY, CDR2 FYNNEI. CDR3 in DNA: TGTGCCAGCAGTATCGAGGGGTTCAATCAGCCCCAGCATTTT. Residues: CASSIEGFNQPQHF.

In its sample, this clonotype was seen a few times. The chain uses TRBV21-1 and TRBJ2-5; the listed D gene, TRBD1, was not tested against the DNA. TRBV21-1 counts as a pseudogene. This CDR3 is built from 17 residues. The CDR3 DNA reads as TGTGCCAGCAGCAGGGGGACCGGGGCCGGTAAACAAGAGACCCAGTACTTC. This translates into CASSRGTGAGKQETQYF.

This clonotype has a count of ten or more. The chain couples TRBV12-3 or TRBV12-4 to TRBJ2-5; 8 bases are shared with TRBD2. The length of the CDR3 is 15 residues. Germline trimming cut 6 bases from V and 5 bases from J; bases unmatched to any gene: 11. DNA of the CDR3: TGTGCCAGCAGCGTGGGACTAGTCGTGGCCGAGACCCAGTACTTC. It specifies CASSVGLVVAETQYF.

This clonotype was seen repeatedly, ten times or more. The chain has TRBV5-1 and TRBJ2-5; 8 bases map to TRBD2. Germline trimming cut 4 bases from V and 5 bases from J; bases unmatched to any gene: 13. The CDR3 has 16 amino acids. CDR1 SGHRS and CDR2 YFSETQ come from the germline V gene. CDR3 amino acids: CASSVAAGLASETQYF. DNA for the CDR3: TGCGCCAGCAGCGTGGCCGCCGGACTAGCAAGCGAGACCCAGTACTTC.

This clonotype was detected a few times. CDR3 nucleotide sequence: TGTGCCAGCAGCTCCCAATTTAAGACTAGCGGGGGGGAGAAGACCCAGTACTTC. This translates into CASSSQFKTSGGEKTQYF. The chain recombines TRBV11-1 with TRBJ2-5; 14 nucleotides align to TRBD2. The CDR3 covers 18 residues. Losses at the gene ends were 4 bases for V and 6 bases for J; bases not matched to a gene: 13. Per germline, CDR1 SGHAT and CDR2 FQDESV (reference sequence).

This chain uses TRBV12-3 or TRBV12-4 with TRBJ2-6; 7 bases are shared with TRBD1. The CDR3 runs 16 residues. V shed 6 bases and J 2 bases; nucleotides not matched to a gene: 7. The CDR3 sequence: CASSGDTGAGANVLTF. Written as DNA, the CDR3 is TGTGCCAGCAGCGGAGATACAGGGGCTGGGGCCAACGTCCTGACTTTC.

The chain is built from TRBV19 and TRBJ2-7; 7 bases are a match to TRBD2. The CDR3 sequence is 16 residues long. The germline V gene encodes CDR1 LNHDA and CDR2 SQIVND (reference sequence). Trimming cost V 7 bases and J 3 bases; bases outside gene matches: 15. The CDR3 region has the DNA TGTGCCAGTACCCTACGAGGCTCTAGCGGCTTCTACGAGCAGTACTTC. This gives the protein CASTLRGSSGFYEQYF.

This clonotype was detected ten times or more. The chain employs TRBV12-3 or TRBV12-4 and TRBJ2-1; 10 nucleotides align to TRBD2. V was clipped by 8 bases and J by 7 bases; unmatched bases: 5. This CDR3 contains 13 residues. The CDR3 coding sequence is TGTGCCAGCCAAGCGGGAGGGCGAAATGAGCAGTTCTTC. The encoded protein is CASQAGGRNEQFF.

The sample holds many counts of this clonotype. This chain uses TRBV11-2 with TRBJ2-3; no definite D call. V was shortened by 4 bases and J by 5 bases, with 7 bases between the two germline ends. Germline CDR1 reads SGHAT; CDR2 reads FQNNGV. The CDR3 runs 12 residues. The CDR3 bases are TGTGCCAGCAGCTCCGCCCAAGATACGCAGTATTTT. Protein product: CASSSAQDTQYF.